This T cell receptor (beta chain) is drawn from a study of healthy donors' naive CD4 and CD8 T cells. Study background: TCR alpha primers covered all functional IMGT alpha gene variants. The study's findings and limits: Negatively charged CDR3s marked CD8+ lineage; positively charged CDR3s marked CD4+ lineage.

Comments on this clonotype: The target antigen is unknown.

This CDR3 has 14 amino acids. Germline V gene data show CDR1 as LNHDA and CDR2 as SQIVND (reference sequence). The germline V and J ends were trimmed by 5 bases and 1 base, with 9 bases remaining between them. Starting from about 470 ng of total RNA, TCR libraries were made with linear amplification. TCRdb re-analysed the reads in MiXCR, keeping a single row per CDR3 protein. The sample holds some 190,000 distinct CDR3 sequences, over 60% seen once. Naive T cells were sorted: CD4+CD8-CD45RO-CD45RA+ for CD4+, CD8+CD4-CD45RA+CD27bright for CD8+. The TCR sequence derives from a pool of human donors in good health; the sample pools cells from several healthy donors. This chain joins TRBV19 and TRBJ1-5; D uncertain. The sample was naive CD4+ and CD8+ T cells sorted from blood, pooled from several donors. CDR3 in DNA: TGTGCCAGTAGTGACGGTTTCAGCAATCAGCCCCAGCATTTT. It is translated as CASSDGFSNQPQHF.